One and the same sample provided the 32 T cell receptor beta chains below, sequenced in a study of T-cell memory formation after mild COVID-19. One entry per CDR3 protein results from TCRdb running MiXCR on the 5' RACE reads. The data hold approximately 51,000 distinct CDR3 sequences, with 9.3% observed a single time. The sample was PBMCs or a T cell subset sorted from them (not recorded which). The receptors derive from an adult woman who had mild COVID-19 (a few samples of this study predate the infection). Cell type and time point are not known.

This chain uses TRBV7-2 with TRBJ2-5, with D perhaps assigned TRBD1 or TRBD2 (5 bases each). Germline V gives CDR1 SGHTA, CDR2 FQGNSA. V lost 5 bases and J lost 2, with 15 bases in between. The CDR3 covers 15 residues. The CDR3 spells CASSPGALFQETQYF. The CDR3 DNA is TGTGCCAGCAGCCCCGGGGCCTTGTTTCAAGAGACCCAGTACTTC.

There are many counts of this clonotype. This chain connects TRBV12-3 or TRBV12-4 to TRBJ2-4; TRBD2 aligns across 7 bases. V lost 7 bases, J lost 13 bases, and 10 bases stayed unmatched. There are 12 residues in the CDR3. For the CDR3, the DNA is TGTGCCAGCACCGGGGCGGGAGCCCGGCAGTACTTC. It specifies CASTGAGARQYF.

This clonotype was counted at least ten times. The V and J genes are TRBV4-1 and TRBJ1-2; no clear D. V shed 0 bases and J shed 8 bases, with 7 bases lying between them. Germline V gives CDR1 MGHRA, CDR2 YSYEKL. This CDR3 has 12 residues. CDR3 DNA sequence: TGCGCCAGCAGCCAAGATTTAGAAGGCTACACCTTC. Translated: CASSQDLEGYTF.

The rearrangement joins TRBV12-3 or TRBV12-4 to TRBJ2-3; D is perhaps TRBD1 or TRBD2 (6 bases each). The CDR3 spans 15 residues. V was clipped by 4 bases and J by 0 bases, with 11 bases between them. CDR3 in DNA: TGTGCCAGCAGTTCACAGGGAGGAAGCACAGATACGCAGTATTTT. This translates into CASSSQGGSTDTQYF.

Ten or more counts support this clonotype. The V call is TRBV5-1, the J call TRBJ1-2, with 7 bases that match TRBD1. V shed 4 bases and J 3 bases; nucleotides not matched to a gene: 9. CDR3 length: 15 amino acids. CDR1 and CDR2 (germline): SGHRS, YFSETQ. The CDR3, as DNA: TGCGCCAGCAGCGAAACAGGGGCGGTGGACTATGGCTACACCTTC. Translating gives CASSETGAVDYGYTF.

V is TRBV10-2 and J is TRBJ2-1, with 7 bases matching TRBD2. CDR1 and CDR2 (germline): WSHSY, SAAADI. V dropped 0 bases and J dropped 8; count of bases not matched to a gene: 7. This CDR3 spans 15 amino acids. CDR3 sequence: CASSESATSSDEQFF. Written as DNA, the CDR3 is TGCGCCAGCAGTGAGTCAGCGACTAGCAGCGATGAGCAGTTCTTC.

The chain uses TRBV2 and TRBJ2-5; 13 bases line up with TRBD2. The CDR3 runs to 12 residues. The trim removed 6 bases at V and 12 bases at J, leaving 4 bases unmatched. CDR1 and CDR2 (germline): SNHLY, FYNNEI. CDR3 sequence: CASRGLAGAEYF. In nucleotides, the CDR3 is TGTGCCAGCAGAGGACTAGCGGGGGCCGAGTACTTC.

V and J are TRBV18 and TRBJ2-7; TRBD1 agrees at 12 bases. Germline V gene sequence: CDR1 KGHSH, CDR2 LQKENI. CDR3 length equals 16 residues. The J segment lost 5 bases and the V segment lost 3 bases, leaving 8 bases of the junction unmatched. This CDR3 is CASSPGGTGGVHEQYF. The CDR3 coding sequence is TGTGCCAGCTCACCGGGCGGGACAGGGGGCGTTCACGAGCAGTACTTC.

The table lists this clonotype with a few counts. CDR3 sequence (DNA): TGTGCCAGCAGTTACACCTTGGACAGGGAGGTCGGGGAGCTGTTTTTT. Its protein product is CASSYTLDREVGELFF. This chain joins TRBV6-5 and TRBJ2-2; 8 positions agree with TRBD1. CDR3 length: 16 amino acids. V shed 2 bases, J shed 7 bases, and the junction held 9 bases outside the gene matches. Germline V gives CDR1 MNHEY, CDR2 SVGAGI.

The chain links TRBV24-1 to TRBJ2-3; 11 nucleotides match TRBD2. Germline V CDR1 and CDR2: KGHDR, SFDVKD. This CDR3 region has 15 residues. Losses at the gene ends were 3 bases for V and 3 bases for J; bases not matched to a gene: 1. This CDR3 is CATSDPSGRTDTQYF. The CDR3, as DNA: TGTGCCACCAGTGATCCTAGCGGGAGGACAGATACGCAGTATTTT.

This chain joins TRBV6-5 and TRBJ1-1; 11 nucleotides align to TRBD1. Germline V gene sequence: CDR1 MNHEY, CDR2 SVGAGI. The CDR3 consists of 14 residues. V was clipped by 2 bases and J by 6 bases; unmatched bases: 2. Here the CDR3 DNA reads TGTGCCAGCAGTTACACGGGACAGGGGGCTGAAGCTTTCTTT. The encoded protein is CASSYTGQGAEAFF.

About this clonotype itself: Possible read error: a much larger clone is one base away. The chain uses TRBV7-9 and TRBJ2-3; D is ambiguous. Germline CDR1 reads SEHNR; CDR2 reads FQNEAQ (reference sequence). V was cut by 9 bases and J by 6 bases, with 7 bases left in between. This CDR3 spans 10 amino acids. The CDR3: CARSADTQYF. The CDR3 nucleotides read TGTGCCAGAAGCGCGGATACGCAGTATTTT.

V gene TRBV18 combines with J gene TRBJ1-5; no clear D gene. The CDR3 length is 12 residues. The germline gives CDR1 KGHSH, CDR2 LQKENI. The ends were cut back, 8 bases at V and 6 bases at J, with 11 bases in the middle. The chain's CDR3 is CASTTMGQPQHF. The DNA for the CDR3 is TGTGCCAGCACGACCATGGGTCAGCCCCAGCATTTT.

In its sample, this clonotype was seen many times. The chain links TRBV5-4 to TRBJ2-3; 12 nucleotides line up with TRBD2. Germline V lookup: CDR1 SGHNT, CDR2 YYREEE (reference sequence). The CDR3 consists of 16 residues. The V gene end was trimmed by 4 bases and the J gene end by 4 bases; junction bases not matched to a gene: 7. CDR3 DNA sequence: TGTGCCAGCAGCCCCCTAGCGGGGGGGATCGCAGATACGCAGTATTTT. Its translation is CASSPLAGGIADTQYF.

This clonotype has more than one count but fewer than ten. The chain links TRBV3-1 to TRBJ2-7; 7 bases line up with TRBD1. Germline V gene data show CDR1 as LGHDT and CDR2 as YNNKEL (reference sequence). The CDR3 length is 15 residues. V shed 2 bases and J 6 bases; nucleotides not matched to a gene: 10. In DNA, the CDR3 is TGTGCCAGCAGCCAAAGAGAGGGGGCTTTAGCCGAGCAGTACTTC. This encodes CASSQREGALAEQYF.

In this sample, this clonotype turned up many times. CDR3 coding DNA: TGCGCCAGCAGCCCCGGTAGCGGGGGGTACTACAATGAGCAGTTCTTC. Residues: CASSPGSGGYYNEQFF. The rearrangement links TRBV5-1 to TRBJ2-1, with 10 bases that match TRBD2. Germline V gene lookup returns CDR1 SGHRS and CDR2 YFSETQ. V lost 4 bases to trimming and J lost 3 bases; unmatched junction nucleotides: 7. The length of the CDR3 is 16 residues.

The genes are TRBV24-1 and TRBJ2-3; D might be TRBD2 (6 bases). Germline CDR1 reads KGHDR; CDR2 reads SFDVKD. Trimming removed 9 bases from V and 0 bases from J, with 24 bases in between. The CDR3 is 18 amino acids. CDR3 bases: TGTGCCACCTCAAATGGTGGCGGCGCAGGGACTAGCACAGATACGCAGTATTTT. Translated: CATSNGGGAGTSTDTQYF.

At least ten counts were recorded for this clonotype. The chain links TRBV5-1 to TRBJ2-5, with D maybe TRBD2 (5 bases). Trimming took off 7 bases at V and 5 bases at J, with 15 bases between the two ends. Germline CDR1 is SGHRS and CDR2 is YFSETQ. The CDR3 runs to 13 residues. Here the CDR3 reads CASRSGSLETQYF. CDR3 DNA sequence: TGCGCCAGCCGATCGGGGAGTTTGGAGACCCAGTACTTC.

This clonotype was detected only a few times. V usage is TRBV4-3 and J usage is TRBJ2-2, with D hard to call. The CDR3 length is 15 residues. Germline lookup yields CDR1 LGHNA and CDR2 YSLEER. V was pared by 0 bases and J by 0 bases, with 5 bases between. The CDR3 reads CASSQDWANTGELFF. The CDR3 nucleotides are TGCGCCAGCAGCCAAGATTGGGCGAACACCGGGGAGCTGTTTTTT.

The DNA for the CDR3 is TGTGCCAGCAGTATTACTGAAGCTTTCTTT. Amino acids: CASSITEAFF. V is TRBV12-3 or TRBV12-4 and J is TRBJ1-1, with unresolved D. Trimming shortened V by 5 bases and J by 5 bases, and 3 bases separated the two germline ends. The CDR3 consists of 10 residues.

This clonotype came up many times. This chain links TRBV18 with TRBJ2-4; TRBD1 matches at 9 bases. With V trimmed by 4 bases and J by 9 bases, 7 bases remained unmatched. The germline CDR1 and CDR2 sequences are KGHSH and LQKENI. The CDR3 length is 14 residues. The CDR3 nucleotides are TGTGCCAGCTCACGTGGTACGGGACAGGGCATTCAGTACTTC. It yields the protein CASSRGTGQGIQYF.

V usage is TRBV5-6 and J usage is TRBJ2-5; no reliable D call. The CDR3 runs 12 residues. Germline values: CDR1 SGHDT, CDR2 YYEEEE. Trimming stripped 2 bases from V and 10 bases from J, with 12 bases between. The CDR3 DNA sequence: TGTGCCAGCAGCTTACAGACTGGAAACCAGTACTTC. It is translated as CASSLQTGNQYF.

This chain uses TRBV27 with TRBJ1-5; no clear D. There are 14 residues in the CDR3. V was shortened by 0 bases and J by 6 bases, with 9 bases between the two germline ends. The germline V gene encodes CDR1 MNHEY and CDR2 SMNVEV (reference sequence). The CDR3 DNA reads as TGTGCCAGCAGTTTATCCCGAGGGCGTCAGCCCCAGCATTTT. Its protein is CASSLSRGRQPQHF.

This chain uses TRBV21-1 with TRBJ2-7; the table's TRBD2 call for D was not verified on the DNA. TRBV21-1 is labeled a pseudogene. The CDR3 runs 15 residues. In nucleotides, the CDR3 is TGTGCCAGCAAAGGAGGAGGGAGGTCAGAGGACGAGCAGTACTTC. It encodes CASKGGGRSEDEQYF.

The V call is TRBV12-3 or TRBV12-4, the J call TRBJ1-2; TRBD1 is a possible D gene (5 bases). Trimming took 8 bases from V and 0 from J, leaving 10 bases between them. This CDR3 comprises 13 residues. CDR3 nucleotides: TGTGCCAGCGCACCGGGGCCTAACTATGGCTACACCTTC. Protein sequence: CASAPGPNYGYTF.

The gene calls are TRBV5-5 and TRBJ1-5, with D hard to call. V dropped 5 bases and J dropped 4 bases, with 16 bases sitting between them. Germline V CDR1 and CDR2: SGHKS, YYEKEE (reference sequence). The CDR3 is 15 amino acids. CDR3 residues: CASRSGREVNQPQHF. In DNA, the CDR3 is TGTGCCAGCAGATCTGGACGGGAAGTGAATCAGCCCCAGCATTTT.

This clonotype occurred a few times. This CDR3 is CSASQPAAGVGEQYF. Here the CDR3 DNA reads TGCAGTGCTAGCCAGCCCGCAGCGGGAGTGGGCGAGCAGTACTTC. V and J are TRBV20-1 and TRBJ2-7, with 8 bases identical to TRBD2. This CDR3 comprises 15 residues. Germline CDR1 reads DFQATT; CDR2 reads SNEGSKA (reference sequence). Trimming took 3 bases from V and 6 from J; bases not matched to a gene: 13.

This clonotype was picked up many times. V is TRBV7-3 and J is TRBJ1-2, with 10 positions matching TRBD1. CDR1 and CDR2 from the germline V gene are SGHTA and FQGTGA. Germline trimming cut 6 bases from V and 6 bases from J; bases unmatched to any gene: 7. The CDR3 covers 14 residues. CDR3 DNA sequence: TGTGCCAGCAGTTCCTCGGGACAGGGGAATGGCTACACCTTC. It is translated as CASSSSGQGNGYTF.

The sample holds a few counts of this clonotype. CDR3: CASSPGVGYEQYF. The CDR3 nucleotides read TGTGCCAGCAGCCCCGGCGTGGGGTACGAGCAGTACTTC. V and J are TRBV5-6 and TRBJ2-7; D is undetermined. Trimming removed 4 bases at V and 4 bases at J, with 12 bases between. CDR3 length: 13 residues. Germline CDR1 is SGHDT and CDR2 is YYEEEE.

This clonotype showed up just a few times. This chain links TRBV10-3 with TRBJ2-3, with 12 nucleotides matching TRBD2. The CDR3 sequence is 14 residues long. CDR1 and CDR2 (germline): ENHRY, SYGVKD. V lost 10 bases and J lost 4; bases outside the gene matches: 6. The CDR3 sequence is CASQTSGGPDTQYF. CDR3 bases: TGTGCCAGCCAAACTAGCGGGGGGCCAGATACGCAGTATTTT.

The chain employs TRBV12-3 or TRBV12-4 and TRBJ2-1; D unresolved. The V end was cut by 5 bases, the J end by 0 bases, with 17 bases between. This CDR3 is built from 17 residues. The CDR3: CASSTLRTQSSYNEQFF. The DNA for the CDR3 is TGTGCCAGCAGTACCCTTCGGACCCAGAGCTCCTACAATGAGCAGTTCTTC.

The table lists this clonotype with a few counts. The gene calls are TRBV4-1 and TRBJ1-4; possibly TRBD1 for D (5 bases). The CDR3 covers 15 residues. Germline CDR1 and CDR2: MGHRA and YSYEKL. Trimming took 2 bases from V and 5 from J, leaving 12 bases between them. CDR3 DNA: TGCGCCAGCAGCCAATGGCGGGACCCGAATGAAAAACTGTTTTTT. Translating gives CASSQWRDPNEKLFF.